This T cell receptor (beta chain) is drawn from a study of blood T cells in healthy people across ages. On the study more broadly: About one barcoded beta molecule per two T cells was captured by template switching. Study conclusions and caveats: Conclusively comparing naive with antigen-experienced cells was impossible with unsorted PBMCs. When set beside aged donors, long-lived donors presented more naive CD4+ cells and higher diversity.

The second PCR ran about 6 to 12 cycles with a sample-barcoded 5' primer and J-beta primers. The authors tagged each cDNA molecule using a template-switch adaptor with 12 random nucleotides. TCRdb ran MiXCR on the 5' RACE reads and lists one entry per CDR3 protein. The repertoire holds about 1.4 million distinct CDR3 sequences, approximately 59% seen once, with roughly 7% in the top ten. CDR1 is SEHNR and CDR2 is FQNEAQ in the germline V gene (reference sequence). V shed 1 base and J shed 2 bases, with 10 bases lying between them. This CDR3 region has 15 residues. This clonotype was found a few times. Its antigen is unknown.

The chain joins TRBV7-9 to TRBJ2-3; tentative D call: TRBD1 (5 bases). Material: blood. The clonotype originates from a man between 18 and 35 years old in good health. CDR3 residues: CASSLVQETTDTQYF. CDR3 sequence (DNA): TGTGCCAGCAGCTTAGTACAGGAAACCACAGATACGCAGTATTTT. The whole variable domain, filled in from reference TRBV7-9 and TRBJ2-3, reads DTGVSQNPRHKITKRGQNVTFRCDPISEHNRLYWYRQTLGQGPEFLTYFQNEAQLEKSRLLSDRFSAERPKGSFSTLEIQRTEQGDSAMYLCASSLVQETTDTQYFGPGTRLTVL.